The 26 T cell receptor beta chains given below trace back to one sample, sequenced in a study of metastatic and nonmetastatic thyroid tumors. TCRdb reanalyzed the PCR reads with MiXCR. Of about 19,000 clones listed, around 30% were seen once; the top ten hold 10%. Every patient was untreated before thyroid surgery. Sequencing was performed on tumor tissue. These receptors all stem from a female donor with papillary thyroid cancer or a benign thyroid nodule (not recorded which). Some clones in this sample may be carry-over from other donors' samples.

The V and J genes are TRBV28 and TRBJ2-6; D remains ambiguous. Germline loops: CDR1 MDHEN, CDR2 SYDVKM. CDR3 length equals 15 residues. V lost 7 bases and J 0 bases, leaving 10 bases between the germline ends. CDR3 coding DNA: TGTGCCAGCACCAGTTCTCTCTCTGGGGCCAACGTCCTGACTTTC. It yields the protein CASTSSLSGANVLTF.

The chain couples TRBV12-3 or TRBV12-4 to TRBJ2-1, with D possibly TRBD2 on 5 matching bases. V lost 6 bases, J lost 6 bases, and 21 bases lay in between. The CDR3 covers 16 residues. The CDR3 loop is CASSLRRGSLPNEQFF. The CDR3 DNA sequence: TGTGCCAGCAGCCTCCGGAGAGGGAGCCTACCCAATGAGCAGTTCTTC.

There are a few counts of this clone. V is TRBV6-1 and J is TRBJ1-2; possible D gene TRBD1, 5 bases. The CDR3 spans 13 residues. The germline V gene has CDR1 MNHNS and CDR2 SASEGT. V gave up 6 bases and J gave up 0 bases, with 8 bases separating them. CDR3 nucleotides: TGTGCCAGCAGAAGGGGATCTAACTATGGCTACACCTTC. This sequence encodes CASRRGSNYGYTF.

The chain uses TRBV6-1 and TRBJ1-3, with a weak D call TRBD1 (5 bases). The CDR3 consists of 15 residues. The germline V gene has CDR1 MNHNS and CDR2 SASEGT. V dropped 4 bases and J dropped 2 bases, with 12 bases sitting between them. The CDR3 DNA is TGTGCCAGCAGTGTCACAGGAGTAGCTGGAAACACCATATATTTT. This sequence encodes CASSVTGVAGNTIYF.

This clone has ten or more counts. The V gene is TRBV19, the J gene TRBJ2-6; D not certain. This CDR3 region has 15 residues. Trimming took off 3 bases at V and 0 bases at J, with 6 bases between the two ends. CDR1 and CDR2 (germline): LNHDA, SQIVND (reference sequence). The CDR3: CASSIFTSGANVLTF. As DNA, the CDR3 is TGTGCCAGTAGTATTTTTACCTCTGGGGCCAACGTCCTGACTTTC.

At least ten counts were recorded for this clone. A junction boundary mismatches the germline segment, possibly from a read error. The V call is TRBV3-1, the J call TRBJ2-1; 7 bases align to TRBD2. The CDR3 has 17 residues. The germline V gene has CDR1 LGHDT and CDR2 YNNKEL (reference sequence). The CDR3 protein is CASSKDPGLSSYDEQFF. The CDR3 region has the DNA TGTGCCAGCAGCAAAGACCCGGGACTAAGCTCCTACGATGAGCAGTTCTTC.

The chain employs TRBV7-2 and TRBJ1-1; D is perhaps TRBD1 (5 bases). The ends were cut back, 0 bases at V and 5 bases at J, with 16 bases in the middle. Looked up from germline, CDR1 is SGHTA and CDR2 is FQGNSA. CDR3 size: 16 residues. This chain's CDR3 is CASSLAVPRRGTEAFF. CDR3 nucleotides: TGTGCCAGCAGCTTAGCGGTCCCCCGAAGGGGAACTGAAGCTTTCTTT.

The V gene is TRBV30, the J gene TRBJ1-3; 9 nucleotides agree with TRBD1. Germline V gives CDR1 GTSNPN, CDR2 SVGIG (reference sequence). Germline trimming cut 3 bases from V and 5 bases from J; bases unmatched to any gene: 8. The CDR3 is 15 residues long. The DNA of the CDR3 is TGTGCCTGGAGCACTGGACAGGGGTTGAGAAACACCATATATTTT. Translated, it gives CAWSTGQGLRNTIYF.

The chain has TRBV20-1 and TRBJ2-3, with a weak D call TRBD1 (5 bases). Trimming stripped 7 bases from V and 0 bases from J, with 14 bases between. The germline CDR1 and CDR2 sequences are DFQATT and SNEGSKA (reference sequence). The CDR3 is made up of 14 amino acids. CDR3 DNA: TGCAGTGGCACGAGACAGATGAGCACAGATACGCAGTATTTT. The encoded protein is CSGTRQMSTDTQYF.

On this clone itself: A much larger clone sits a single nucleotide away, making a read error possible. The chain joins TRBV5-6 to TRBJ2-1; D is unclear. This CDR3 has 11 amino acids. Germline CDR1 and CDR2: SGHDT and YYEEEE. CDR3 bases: TGTGTCAGCAGCTTGGTGAATGAGCAGTTCTTC. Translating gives CVSSLVNEQFF.

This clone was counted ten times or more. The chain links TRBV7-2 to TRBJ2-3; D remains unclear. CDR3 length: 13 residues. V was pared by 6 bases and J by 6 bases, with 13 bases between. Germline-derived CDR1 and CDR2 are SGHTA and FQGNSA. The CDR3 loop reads CASSPMAPDTQYF. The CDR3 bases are TGTGCCAGCAGTCCTATGGCCCCGGATACGCAGTATTTT. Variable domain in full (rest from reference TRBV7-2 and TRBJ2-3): GAGVSQSPSNKVTEKGKDVELRCDPISGHTALYWYRQSLGQGLEFLIYFQGNSAPDKSGLPSDRFSAERTGGSVSTLTIQRTQQEDSAVYLCASSPMAPDTQYFGPGTRLTVL.

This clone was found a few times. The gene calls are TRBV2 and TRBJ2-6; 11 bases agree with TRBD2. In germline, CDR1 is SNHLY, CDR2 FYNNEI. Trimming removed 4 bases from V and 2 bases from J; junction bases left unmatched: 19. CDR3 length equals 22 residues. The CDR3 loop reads CASSGQGSTSGRRRPGANVLTF. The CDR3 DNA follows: TGTGCCAGCAGTGGGCAGGGTAGTACTAGCGGGAGAAGGCGCCCTGGGGCCAACGTCCTGACTTTC.

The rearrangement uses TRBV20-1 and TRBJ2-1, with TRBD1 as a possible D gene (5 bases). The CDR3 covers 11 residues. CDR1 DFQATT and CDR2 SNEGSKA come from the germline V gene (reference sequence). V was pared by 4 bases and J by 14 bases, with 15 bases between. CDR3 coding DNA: TGCAGTGCTACAGGGCCCGCAGAGAAGTTCTTC. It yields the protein CSATGPAEKFF.

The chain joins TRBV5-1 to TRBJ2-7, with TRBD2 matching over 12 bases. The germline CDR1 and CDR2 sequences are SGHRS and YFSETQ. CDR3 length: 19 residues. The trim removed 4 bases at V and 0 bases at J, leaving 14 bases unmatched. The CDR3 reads CASSPSTSGSPIYSYEQYF. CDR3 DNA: TGCGCCAGCAGCCCCTCGACTAGCGGGAGTCCAATATACTCCTACGAGCAGTACTTC.

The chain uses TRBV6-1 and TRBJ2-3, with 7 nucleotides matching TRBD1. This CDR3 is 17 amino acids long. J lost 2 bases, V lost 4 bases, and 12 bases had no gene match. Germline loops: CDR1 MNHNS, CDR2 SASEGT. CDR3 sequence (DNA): TGTGCCAGCAGTGTGAGACAGGGAGTTGGTCTCACAGATACGCAGTATTTT. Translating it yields CASSVRQGVGLTDTQYF.

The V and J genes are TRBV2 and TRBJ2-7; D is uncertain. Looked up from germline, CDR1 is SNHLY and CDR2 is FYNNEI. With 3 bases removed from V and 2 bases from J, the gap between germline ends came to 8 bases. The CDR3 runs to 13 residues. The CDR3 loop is CASSDVGTYEQYF. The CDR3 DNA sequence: TGTGCCAGCAGTGACGTGGGTACCTACGAGCAGTACTTC.

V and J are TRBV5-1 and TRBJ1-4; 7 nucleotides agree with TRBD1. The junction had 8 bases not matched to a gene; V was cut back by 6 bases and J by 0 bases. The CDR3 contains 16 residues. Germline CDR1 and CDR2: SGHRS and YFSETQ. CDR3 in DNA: TGCGCCAGCACCAGGGGGGAGGAGGCAACTAATGAAAAACTGTTTTTT. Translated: CASTRGEEATNEKLFF.

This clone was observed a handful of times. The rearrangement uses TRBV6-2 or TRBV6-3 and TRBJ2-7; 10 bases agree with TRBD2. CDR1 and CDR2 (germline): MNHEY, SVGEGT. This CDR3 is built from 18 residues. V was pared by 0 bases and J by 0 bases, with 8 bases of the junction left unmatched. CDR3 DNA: TGTGCCAGCAGTTACTCGATGGGACTAGCGCATGACTCCTACGAGCAGTACTTC. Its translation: CASSYSMGLAHDSYEQYF.

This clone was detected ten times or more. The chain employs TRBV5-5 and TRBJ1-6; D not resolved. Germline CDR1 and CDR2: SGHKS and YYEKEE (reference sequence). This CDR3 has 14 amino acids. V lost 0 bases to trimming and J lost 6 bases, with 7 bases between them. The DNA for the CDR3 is TGTGCCAGCAGCTTGGGTTGGCTTAATTCACCCCTCCACTTT. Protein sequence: CASSLGWLNSPLHF.

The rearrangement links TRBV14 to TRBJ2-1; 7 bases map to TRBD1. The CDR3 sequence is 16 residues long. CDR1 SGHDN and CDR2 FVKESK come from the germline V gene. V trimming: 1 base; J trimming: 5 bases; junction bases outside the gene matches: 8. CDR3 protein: CASSQVTGARDNEQFF. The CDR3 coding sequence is TGTGCCAGCAGCCAAGTTACAGGGGCACGAGACAATGAGCAGTTCTTC.

The CDR3 bases are TGCAGCGTTGAAGGGGCGGGGGCGGCTGGAAACACCATATATTTT. Residues: CSVEGAGAAGNTIYF. The gene calls are TRBV29-1 and TRBJ1-3; maybe TRBD1 (6 bases). The CDR3 is 15 residues long. Trimming left V 1 base short and J 2 bases short, with 12 bases between. CDR1 SQVTM and CDR2 ANQGSEA come from the germline V gene. Looking up the rest from reference TRBV29-1 and TRBJ1-3 gives the full variable domain: SAVISQKPSRDICQRGTSLTIQCQVDSQVTMMFWYRQQPGQSLTLIATANQGSEATYESGFVIDKFPISRPNLTFSTLTVSNMSPEDSSIYLCSVEGAGAAGNTIYFGEGSWLTVV.

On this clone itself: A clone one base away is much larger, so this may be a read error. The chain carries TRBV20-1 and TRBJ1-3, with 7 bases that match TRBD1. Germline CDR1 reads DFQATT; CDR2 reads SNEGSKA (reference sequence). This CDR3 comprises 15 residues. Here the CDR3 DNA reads TGCAGTGCTAGGATGACAGGGCCCTCTGTAAACACCATATATTTT. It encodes CSARMTGPSVNTIYF.

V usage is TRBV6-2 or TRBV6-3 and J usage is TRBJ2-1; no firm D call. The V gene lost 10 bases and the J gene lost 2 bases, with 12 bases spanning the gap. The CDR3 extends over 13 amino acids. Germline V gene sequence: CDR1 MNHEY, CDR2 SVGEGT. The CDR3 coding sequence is TGTGCCACCTCCCAAAGCCCCTACAATGAGCAGTTCTTC. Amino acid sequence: CATSQSPYNEQFF.

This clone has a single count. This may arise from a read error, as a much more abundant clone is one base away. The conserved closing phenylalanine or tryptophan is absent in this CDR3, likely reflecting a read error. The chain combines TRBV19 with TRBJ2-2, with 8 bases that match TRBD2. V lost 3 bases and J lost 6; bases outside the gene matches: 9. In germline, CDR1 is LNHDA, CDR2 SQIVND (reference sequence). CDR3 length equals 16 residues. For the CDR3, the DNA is TGTGCCAGTAGTATTGAAAGCGGGAGTGCCGCCGGGGAGCTGTTTTCT. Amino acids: CASSIESGSAAGELFS.

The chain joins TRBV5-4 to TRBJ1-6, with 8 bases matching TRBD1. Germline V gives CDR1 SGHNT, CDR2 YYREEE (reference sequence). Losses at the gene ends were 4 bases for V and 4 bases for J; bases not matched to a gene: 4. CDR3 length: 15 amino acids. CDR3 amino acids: CASSSGQGYNSPLHF. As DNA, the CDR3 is TGTGCCAGCAGCAGCGGACAGGGTTATAATTCACCCCTCCACTTT.

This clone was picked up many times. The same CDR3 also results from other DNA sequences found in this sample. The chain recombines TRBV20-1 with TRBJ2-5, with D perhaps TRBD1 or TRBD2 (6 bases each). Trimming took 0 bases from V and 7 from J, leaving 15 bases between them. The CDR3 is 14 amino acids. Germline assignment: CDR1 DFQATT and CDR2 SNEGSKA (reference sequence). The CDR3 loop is CSARDQAEGVTQYF. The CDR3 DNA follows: TGCAGTGCTAGAGATCAAGCGGAGGGGGTGACCCAGTACTTC.